The 9 T cell receptor beta chains below were found in one sample sequenced in a study of blood T cell repertoires in COVID-19. TCRdb's copy holds only in-frame clones and misses some; the assay was immunoSEQ multiplex PCR. The table lists 310,000 or so clones, roughly 90% of them singletons, with under 6.5% in the top ten. Sequenced material: peripheral blood. The receptors were sampled from a man between 18 and 35 years old who had recovered from COVID-19.

This chain uses TRBV4-1 with TRBJ1-4; the D is unclear. Germline-derived CDR1 and CDR2 are MGHRA and YSYEKL. Trimming pared 6 bases from V and 8 bases from J, leaving 16 bases between. This CDR3 is 14 amino acids long. CDR3 residues: CASREGLTWEKLFF. The CDR3 nucleotides read TGCGCCAGCAGAGAAGGACTCACGTGGGAAAAACTGTTTTTT.

The rearrangement links TRBV9 to TRBJ1-6; 9 nucleotides align to TRBD1. Germline V lookup: CDR1 SGDLS, CDR2 YYNGEE. Unmatched junction bases numbered 5, after V lost 2 bases and J lost 8 bases. This CDR3 has 15 residues. The DNA for the CDR3 is TGTGCCAGCAGCGTCGGACAGGGGTCCGATTCACCCCTCCACTTT. This gives the protein CASSVGQGSDSPLHF.

The chain joins TRBV9 to TRBJ1-2; D not certain. CDR3 length: 13 residues. The V end lost 0 bases, the J end lost 4 bases, and 7 bases lay between the germline ends. CDR1 and CDR2 (germline): SGDLS, YYNGEE. Written as DNA, the CDR3 is TGTGCCAGCAGCGTAGGCACAAGCTATGGCTACACCTTC. This sequence encodes CASSVGTSYGYTF.

The gene calls are TRBV6-2 or TRBV6-3 and TRBJ1-1; 10 nucleotides line up with TRBD1. The V gene end was trimmed by 2 bases and the J gene end by 4 bases; junction bases not matched to a gene: 7. This CDR3 spans 16 amino acids. CDR1 and CDR2 (germline): MNHEY, SVGEGT. CDR3 region: CASSYGWDRGSTEAFF. The CDR3 nucleotides read TGTGCCAGCAGTTACGGTTGGGACAGGGGTTCCACTGAAGCTTTCTTT.

The V gene is TRBV4-2, the J gene TRBJ2-3, with 8 bases that match TRBD2. The germline gives CDR1 LGHNA, CDR2 YNFKEQ. The CDR3 sequence is 17 residues long. V was clipped by 3 bases and J by 0 bases; unmatched bases: 8. The CDR3 DNA sequence: TGTGCCAGCAGCCACGTACCACTAGCGGCTAGCACAGATACGCAGTATTTT. Translation: CASSHVPLAASTDTQYF.

The table lists this clone with a count of one. The chain's CDR3 is CASSLAMGLAVLEDTQYF. Here the CDR3 DNA reads TGTGCCAGCAGCCTCGCAATGGGACTAGCGGTTCTCGAAGATACGCAGTATTTT. The chain joins TRBV4-2 to TRBJ2-3, with 11 bases lining up with TRBD2. CDR3 length: 18 amino acids. J was trimmed by 5 bases and V by 4 bases; bases with no gene match: 14. Germline loops: CDR1 LGHNA, CDR2 YNFKEQ.

V is TRBV6-6 and J is TRBJ2-7, with TRBD1 matching over 9 bases. V dropped 5 bases and J dropped 5; count of bases not matched to a gene: 10. This CDR3 has 15 amino acids. Germline CDR1 and CDR2: MNHNY and SVGAGI (reference sequence). CDR3 amino acids: CASSPESTGGHEQYF. The DNA of the CDR3 is TGTGCCAGCAGTCCAGAATCAACAGGGGGCCACGAGCAGTACTTC.

The chain employs TRBV9 and TRBJ1-4; D remains unclear. The CDR3 is 14 amino acids. The germline V and J ends were trimmed by 3 bases and 0 bases, with 6 bases remaining between them. Looked up from germline, CDR1 is SGDLS and CDR2 is YYNGEE. The CDR3 region is CASSGDATNEKLFF. The CDR3 DNA follows: TGTGCCAGCAGCGGCGATGCAACTAATGAAAAACTGTTTTTT.

As regards this clone: The same CDR3 is also encoded by other DNA sequences in this sample. V is TRBV11-1 and J is TRBJ2-2, with a weak D call TRBD2 (5 bases). This CDR3 contains 13 residues. V was clipped by 4 bases and J by 4 bases, with 7 bases between them. CDR1 is SGHAT, CDR2 FQDESV, per germline (reference sequence). This chain's CDR3 is CASSSDFTGELFF. Written as DNA, the CDR3 is TGTGCCAGCAGCTCGGACTTCACCGGGGAGCTGTTTTTT.